The 21 T cell receptor beta chains reported below all come from one sample, sequenced in a study of blood T cells in healthy people across ages. For the second PCR, which ran for roughly 6 to 12 cycles, a sample-barcoded 5' primer and a J-beta primer mix were used. In TCRdb, the 5' RACE reads were re-called with MiXCR into one record per CDR3 protein. This table holds 1.5 million to 2 million distinct CDR3 sequences, 40% to 55% found once. The sequencing sample was made of blood. These receptors all come from a woman aged 40 to 50 in good health.

This chain links TRBV29-1 with TRBJ2-1, with 16 positions matching TRBD2. This CDR3 has 18 residues. Germline-derived CDR1 and CDR2 are SQVTM and ANQGSEA. The junction had 15 bases not matched to a gene; V was cut back by 7 bases and J by 6 bases. Here the CDR3 DNA reads TGCAGCGGGCGTCGCGGGACTAGCGGGGGGGCAGGGCGCAATGAGCAGTTCTTC. This codes for CSGRRGTSGGAGRNEQFF.

The chain couples TRBV24-1 to TRBJ2-5; possibly TRBD1 or TRBD2 for D (5 bases each). Germline loops: CDR1 KGHDR, CDR2 SFDVKD. The CDR3 runs to 14 residues. V was pared by 4 bases and J by 2 bases, with 10 bases between. For the CDR3, the DNA is TGTGCCACCAGTGACGGGGACGGACAAGAGACCCAGTACTTC. Encoded protein: CATSDGDGQETQYF.

This clonotype was seen a few times. The genes are TRBV15 and TRBJ2-1, with 8 bases that match TRBD2. Germline CDR1 reads LNHNV; CDR2 reads YYDKDF (reference sequence). Trimming cost V 1 base and J 4 bases; bases outside gene matches: 0. CDR3 length equals 14 residues. In DNA form, the CDR3 reads TGTGCCACCAGCAGAGGCGGGGGGTACAATGAGCAGTTCTTC. Protein: CATSRGGGYNEQFF.

The gene calls are TRBV7-2 and TRBJ2-3; no firm D call. CDR1 SGHTA and CDR2 FQGNSA come from the germline V gene. Trimming took 6 bases from V and 10 from J, leaving 11 bases between them. The CDR3 has 11 amino acids. CDR3 in DNA: TGTGCCAGCAGGGGAAAGACTGCGCAGTATTTT. This translates into CASRGKTAQYF.

This chain uses TRBV9 with TRBJ2-7; 12 bases fit TRBD2. The J call may be faulty, since TRBJ2-5 better matches the DNA end. The CDR3 contains 15 residues. Germline V lookup: CDR1 SGDLS, CDR2 YYNGEE. The CDR3 protein is CASSVEGLAGETQYF. The DNA for the CDR3 is TGTGCCAGCAGCGTAGAAGGACTAGCGGGGGAGACCCAGTACTTC.

V gene TRBV28 combines with J gene TRBJ2-7, with D possibly matching TRBD2 (5 bases). The CDR3 covers 17 residues. V lost 6 bases and J lost 3, with 24 bases in between. CDR1 MDHEN and CDR2 SYDVKM come from the germline V gene. The CDR3 sequence: CASSPGVNRVLDYEQYF. CDR3 nucleotides: TGTGCCAGCAGCCCCGGGGTGAACCGGGTCCTCGACTACGAGCAGTACTTC.

This clonotype was found a few times. The rearrangement joins TRBV6-5 to TRBJ1-5; D unresolved. Trimming removed 0 bases at V and 5 bases at J, with 8 bases between. Germline CDR1 is MNHEY and CDR2 is SVGAGI. This CDR3 has 14 residues. CDR3 nucleotides: TGTGCCAGCAGTTACTCGACCTTGGATCAGCCCCAGCATTTT. Amino acids: CASSYSTLDQPQHF.

Remarks on this clonotype: The junction shows a germline mismatch at one end, possibly a read error. The CDR3 loop is CSAGTASNYGHTF. The CDR3 DNA follows: TGCAGTGCTGGGACAGCTTCTAACTATGGCCACACCTTC. The gene calls are TRBV20-1 and TRBJ1-2; TRBD1 aligns across 7 bases. The germline V gene encodes CDR1 DFQATT and CDR2 SNEGSKA (reference sequence). The CDR3 is 13 residues long.

This clonotype was seen more than once but under ten times. The chain has TRBV3-1 and TRBJ1-2; D uncertain. Trimming took 2 bases from V and 4 from J, leaving 8 bases between them. In germline, CDR1 is LGHDT, CDR2 YNNKEL (reference sequence). The CDR3 length is 13 residues. CDR3 DNA: TGTGCCAGCAGCCAATTGGAATCCTATGGCTACACCTTC. Its protein product is CASSQLESYGYTF.

This chain connects TRBV4-1 to TRBJ2-4, with D unresolved. The ends were cut back, 0 bases at V and 13 bases at J, with 19 bases in the middle. CDR3 length: 15 residues. CDR1 is MGHRA and CDR2 is YSYEKL in the germline V gene. The CDR3 sequence: CASSQDRMRINEQYF. The DNA for the CDR3 is TGCGCCAGCAGCCAAGATCGCATGCGGATCAATGAGCAGTACTTC.

This clonotype has a handful of counts. The chain joins TRBV20-1 to TRBJ2-5, with D unresolved. CDR1 is DFQATT and CDR2 is SNEGSKA in the germline V gene (reference sequence). The CDR3 runs 13 residues. Trimming removed 5 bases at V and 0 bases at J, with 10 bases between. The CDR3 DNA sequence: TGCAGTGCTTCTCGACGGAACCAAGAGACCCAGTACTTC. This gives the protein CSASRRNQETQYF.

The chain is built from TRBV12-3 or TRBV12-4 and TRBJ2-3, with TRBD2 matching over 10 bases. After removal of 8 bases from V and 4 bases from J, the junction contained 21 bases not matched to a gene. CDR3 length: 19 amino acids. The CDR3 loop is CASVPLDSGGAGRADTQYF. CDR3 DNA: TGTGCCAGCGTCCCTCTTGACAGCGGGGGGGCCGGCCGGGCAGATACGCAGTATTTT.

This clonotype was detected only a few times. The V and J genes are TRBV27 and TRBJ2-1; no definite D call. The germline gives CDR1 MNHEY, CDR2 SMNVEV (reference sequence). With 2 bases removed from V and 5 bases from J, the gap between germline ends came to 13 bases. The CDR3 sequence is 15 residues long. This CDR3 is CASSLRAYPNNEQFF. CDR3 nucleotide sequence: TGTGCCAGCAGTTTACGAGCGTACCCTAACAATGAGCAGTTCTTC.

The genes are TRBV7-2 and TRBJ2-2, with TRBD1 as a possible D gene (6 bases). The V end was cut by 6 bases, the J end by 6 bases, with 14 bases between. Germline V lookup: CDR1 SGHTA, CDR2 FQGNSA. The CDR3 is made up of 14 amino acids. CDR3 DNA: TGTGCCAGCAGTCAAGATACAGGGCCCGGGGAGCTGTTTTTT. Translating it yields CASSQDTGPGELFF.

CDR3 DNA sequence: TGCAGCGTTGAACTCCGGGACCTGGAGGGCTATGAGCAGTTCTTC. Its translation: CSVELRDLEGYEQFF. The chain links TRBV29-1 to TRBJ2-1; D possibly corresponds to TRBD2 (6 bases). This CDR3 contains 15 residues. The germline V gene has CDR1 SQVTM and CDR2 ANQGSEA. Trimming stripped 2 bases from V and 8 bases from J, with 19 bases between.

V and J are TRBV20-1 and TRBJ2-5; TRBD2 matches at 11 bases. Germline V gene sequence: CDR1 DFQATT, CDR2 SNEGSKA (reference sequence). The CDR3 totals 14 residues. Trimming cost V 6 bases and J 1 base; bases outside gene matches: 4. CDR3 DNA sequence: TGCAGTGCAGGGGGGACTAGCGGCCAAGAGACCCAGTACTTC. It specifies CSAGGTSGQETQYF.

The chain is built from TRBV7-2 and TRBJ2-1, with D possibly TRBD1 on 5 matching bases. V gave up 3 bases and J gave up 6 bases, with 12 bases separating them. CDR3 length: 14 residues. CDR1 and CDR2 (germline): SGHTA, FQGNSA. CDR3 sequence (DNA): TGTGCCAGCAGCTTGGCAGGGTTGGTCAATGAGCAGTTCTTC. This sequence encodes CASSLAGLVNEQFF.

V and J are TRBV7-8 and TRBJ2-4; 7 bases fit TRBD1. Germline CDR1 reads SGHVS; CDR2 reads FQNEAQ. The CDR3 is 18 amino acids. V shed 1 base and J 1 base; nucleotides not matched to a gene: 10. In DNA, the CDR3 is TGTGCCAGCAGCTTAGTTTCTCCCGACAGGGCGGCCAAAAACATTCAGTACTTC. It is translated as CASSLVSPDRAAKNIQYF.

This clonotype has only a few counts. The V and J genes are TRBV20-1 and TRBJ1-2, with D hard to call. Germline CDR1 DFQATT, CDR2 SNEGSKA (reference sequence). The CDR3 loop spans 11 amino acids. The germline V and J ends were trimmed by 1 base and 8 bases, with 8 bases remaining between them. Written as DNA, the CDR3 is TGCAGTGCTAGAGGAGGGCTCGGCTACACCTTC. Residues: CSARGGLGYTF.

The chain employs TRBV7-2 and TRBJ1-5; TRBD1 is a possible D gene (5 bases). CDR3 length: 17 amino acids. Germline V lookup: CDR1 SGHTA, CDR2 FQGNSA. The V end was cut by 2 bases, the J end by 1 base, with 15 bases between. The CDR3 DNA is TGTGCCAGCAGCTTAAGGTTCCAGGGTAGCAGCAATCAGCCCCAGCATTTT. It encodes CASSLRFQGSSNQPQHF.

The V gene is TRBV12-3 or TRBV12-4, the J gene TRBJ1-2; TRBD1 is a possible D gene (5 bases). V was pared by 4 bases and J by 0 bases, with 15 bases between. This CDR3 has 16 residues. CDR3 amino acids: CASSSPWGWANYGYTF. Here the CDR3 DNA reads TGTGCCAGCAGTTCCCCGTGGGGGTGGGCTAACTATGGCTACACCTTC.